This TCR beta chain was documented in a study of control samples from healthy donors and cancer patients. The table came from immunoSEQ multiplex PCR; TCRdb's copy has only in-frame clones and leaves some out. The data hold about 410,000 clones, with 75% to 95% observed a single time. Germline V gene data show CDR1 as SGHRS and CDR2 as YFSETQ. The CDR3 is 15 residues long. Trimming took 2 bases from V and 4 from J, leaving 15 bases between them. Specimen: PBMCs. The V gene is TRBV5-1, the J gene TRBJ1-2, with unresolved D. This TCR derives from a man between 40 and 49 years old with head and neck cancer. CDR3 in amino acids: CASSLNYGSPYGYTF. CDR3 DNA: TGCGCCAGCAGCTTAAATTACGGGTCGCCCTATGGCTACACCTTC.